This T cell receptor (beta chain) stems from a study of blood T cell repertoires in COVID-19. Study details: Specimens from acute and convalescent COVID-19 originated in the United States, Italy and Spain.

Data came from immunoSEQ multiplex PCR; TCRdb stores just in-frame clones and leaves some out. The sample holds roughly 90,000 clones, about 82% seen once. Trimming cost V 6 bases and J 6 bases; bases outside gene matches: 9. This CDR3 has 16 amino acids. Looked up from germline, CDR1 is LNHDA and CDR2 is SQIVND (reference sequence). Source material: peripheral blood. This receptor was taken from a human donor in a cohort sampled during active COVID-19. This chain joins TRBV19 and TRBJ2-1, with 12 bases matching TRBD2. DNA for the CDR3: TGTGCCAGTAGCCCCTCCGGGACTAGCGGGCTCAATGAGCAGTTCTTC. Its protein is CASSPSGTSGLNEQFF.